This T cell receptor (beta chain) was retrieved from a study of tumor-infiltrating lymphocytes in oesophageal squamous cell carcinoma. Trimming removed 6 bases from V and 2 bases from J, with 9 bases in between. The germline CDR1 and CDR2 sequences are SGHAT and FQNNGV. The CDR3 covers 13 residues. TCRdb called the PCR reads again in MiXCR, with one record for every CDR3 protein. The sample includes some 20,000 distinct CDR3 sequences, more than 40% of them seen just once. The genes are TRBV11-2 and TRBJ2-3, with D unresolved. The TCR sequence derives from a male donor with esophageal squamous cell carcinoma. Sequencing was carried out using normal esophageal tissue next to the tumor. CDR3 nucleotide sequence: TGTGCCAGCAGAGAAGACAACACAGATACGCAGTATTTT. It specifies CASREDNTDTQYF.